This entry lists 14 T cell receptor beta chains sequenced from one sample in a study of identifying expanded T cells in peripheral blood. The table came from immunoSEQ multiplex PCR; TCRdb's copy has only in-frame clones and leaves some out. Of around 84,000 clones in the sample, around 90% are singletons; the top ten hold about 7%. Sequencing used blood. The receptor set was obtained from a person aged 18 to 70 in good health.

The chain carries TRBV18 and TRBJ2-7; tentative D call: TRBD1 (5 bases). The CDR3 loop spans 13 amino acids. V lost 5 bases, J lost 5 bases, and 13 bases lay in between. CDR1 KGHSH and CDR2 LQKENI come from the germline V gene. The CDR3 sequence: CASSTGRVDEQYF. The CDR3 DNA is TGTGCCAGCTCAACGGGCAGGGTGGACGAGCAGTACTTC.

V usage is TRBV4-2 and J usage is TRBJ1-1; D gene uncertain. The CDR3 is 17 residues long. The V end lost 2 bases, the J end lost 2 bases, and 18 bases lay between the germline ends. CDR1 and CDR2 (germline): LGHNA, YNFKEQ. For the CDR3, the DNA is TGTGCCAGCAGCCAAACCTACGTCAGCCGAGGTAACACTGAAGCTTTCTTT. The encoded protein is CASSQTYVSRGNTEAFF.

The chain recombines TRBV7-9 with TRBJ1-3; D might be TRBD1 (5 bases). The CDR3 runs to 16 residues. Germline CDR1 SEHNR, CDR2 FQNEAQ (reference sequence). Trimming cost V 1 base and J 0 bases, with 10 bases left between them. CDR3 sequence: CASSLGGARSGNTIYF. The CDR3 nucleotides read TGTGCCAGCAGCTTAGGGGGCGCCCGCTCTGGAAACACCATATATTTT.

V is TRBV30 and J is TRBJ1-2, with D perhaps TRBD1 (6 bases). Germline assignment: CDR1 GTSNPN and CDR2 SVGIG (reference sequence). This CDR3 spans 15 amino acids. The V end was cut by 3 bases, the J end by 6 bases, with 20 bases between. In nucleotides, the CDR3 is TGTGCCTGGAGCCCCCCTCAGGGGAGGATAAATGGCTACACCTTC. It codes for CAWSPPQGRINGYTF.

This clone was counted a single time. The chain uses TRBV2 and TRBJ2-2; D is ambiguous. CDR3 size: 14 residues. V was trimmed by 1 base and J by 6 bases, leaving 9 bases between them. The germline gives CDR1 SNHLY, CDR2 FYNNEI. The CDR3 here is CASSEDGLAGELFF. CDR3 sequence (DNA): TGTGCCAGCAGTGAAGACGGGCTGGCCGGGGAGCTGTTTTTT.

The chain is built from TRBV4-3 and TRBJ1-1, with D perhaps matching TRBD1 (5 bases). Germline CDR1 reads LGHNA; CDR2 reads YSLEER. V gave up 1 base and J gave up 1 base, with 13 bases separating them. The CDR3 sequence is 16 residues long. CDR3 DNA sequence: TGCGCCAGCAGCCAAGTGCCCCGGACACCGAACACTGAAGCTTTCTTT. This codes for CASSQVPRTPNTEAFF.

This clone was counted between two and nine times. The J gene is TRBJ2-3, the V gene TRBV4-2, with D perhaps matching TRBD1 (5 bases). Germline CDR1 reads LGHNA; CDR2 reads YNFKEQ. This CDR3 has 15 residues. V lost 0 bases, J lost 2 bases, and 9 bases lay in between. The CDR3, as DNA: TGTGCCAGCAGCCAAGATGCAGGGTACACAGATACGCAGTATTTT. Translating it yields CASSQDAGYTDTQYF.

The chain joins TRBV5-4 to TRBJ2-5; weak D call: TRBD2 (7 bases). V was cut by 2 bases and J by 7 bases, with 18 bases left in between. The germline CDR1 and CDR2 sequences are SGHNT and YYREEE (reference sequence). CDR3 size: 15 residues. CDR3 bases: TGTGCCAGCAGCTTTTCGGGGGGCAGTTATGGGACCCAGTACTTC. Amino acid sequence: CASSFSGGSYGTQYF.

This chain connects TRBV18 to TRBJ1-4, with unresolved D. CDR1 and CDR2 (germline): KGHSH, LQKENI. Trimming cost V 3 bases and J 6 bases, with 8 bases left between them. The CDR3 extends over 13 amino acids. The CDR3 sequence: CASSPLDDEKLFF. DNA for the CDR3: TGTGCCAGCTCACCGCTGGACGATGAAAAACTGTTTTTT.

The CDR3 sequence: CASSALGISGTSGSIRETQYF. Here the CDR3 DNA reads TGTGCCAGCAGCGCCTTAGGGATCTCCGGGACTAGCGGGAGTATCAGAGAGACCCAGTACTTC. The chain joins TRBV9 to TRBJ2-5, with 14 bases fitting TRBD2. Trimming at V came to 3 bases and at J to 4 bases, leaving 20 bases not matched to a gene. The CDR3 consists of 21 residues. Germline CDR1 and CDR2: SGDLS and YYNGEE. Filled out from reference TRBV9 and TRBJ2-5, the complete variable domain reads DSGVTQTPKHLITATGQRVTLRCSPRSGDLSVYWYQQSLDQGLQFLIQYYNGEERAKGNILERFSAQQFPDLHSELNLSSLELGDSALYFCASSALGISGTSGSIRETQYFGPGTRLLVL.

The J gene is TRBJ2-1, the V gene TRBV4-1; D perhaps matches TRBD1 (6 bases). This CDR3 has 19 residues. CDR1 MGHRA and CDR2 YSYEKL come from the germline V gene. Trimming took off 2 bases at V and 0 bases at J, with 20 bases between the two ends. The DNA for the CDR3 is TGCGCCAGCAGCCAAAGCCTCAGAGGGGGACCGAGCTCCTACAATGAGCAGTTCTTC. It specifies CASSQSLRGGPSSYNEQFF.

The CDR3 sequence is CASSPGRRQETQYF. In nucleotides, the CDR3 is TGTGCCAGCAGTCCGGGACGCCGCCAAGAGACCCAGTACTTC. The chain joins TRBV6-5 to TRBJ2-5; TRBD1 or TRBD2 may be the D gene (5 bases each). Germline CDR1 is MNHEY and CDR2 is SVGAGI. CDR3 length: 14 residues. Trimming cost V 5 bases and J 1 base, with 11 bases left between them.

This rearrangement joins TRBV5-1 to TRBJ1-6, with TRBD1 matching over 7 bases. The length of the CDR3 is 14 residues. With V trimmed by 1 base and J by 7 bases, 2 bases remained unmatched. Germline V CDR1 and CDR2: SGHRS, YFSETQ. This CDR3 reads CASSLSGGNSPLHF. CDR3 DNA: TGCGCCAGCAGCTTGTCAGGGGGAAATTCACCCCTCCACTTT.

The V gene is TRBV5-1, the J gene TRBJ2-7, with D perhaps TRBD1 or TRBD2 (5 bases each). V was trimmed by 4 bases and J by 5 bases, leaving 31 bases between them. The CDR3 runs 19 residues. From germline, CDR1 is SGHRS and CDR2 YFSETQ. DNA for the CDR3: TGCGCCAGCAGCCGGGGCTTGGGGGTAGGGTCTGGTCTTCTGGACGAGCAGTACTTC. This gives the protein CASSRGLGVGSGLLDEQYF.